This entry features one TCR beta chain sequence. In the study's own analysis: The authors estimated nucleated cell counts from reference gene primer amplification. Sequencing was performed with immunoSEQ multiplex PCR; in TCRdb, only in-frame clones are kept and a portion is missing. That table gives V, J and clone size, and the DNA gave D and trimming. The sample has 330,000 or so clones; roughly 84% are singletons. The CDR3 has 13 residues. Germline V gene data show CDR1 as LGHNT and CDR2 as FRNRAP. Trimming cost V 2 bases and J 2 bases, with 6 bases left between them. These data are taken from a study of blood T cell repertoires in COVID-19. Study-wide context: From T cells, B-cell-depleted T cells, or PBMCs came the material, which was cDNA or gDNA.

The receptor's source is a woman under 40 who had recovered from COVID-19. This chain connects TRBV12-5 to TRBJ1-1; no definite D call. Sequencing was carried out using PBMCs or T cells enriched from blood (not recorded which). The CDR3 protein is CASGLLPNTEAFF. The CDR3 nucleotides read TGTGCTAGTGGTTTGCTCCCCAACACTGAAGCTTTCTTT.